These T cell receptor beta chains were read from a single sample in a study of cytomegalovirus exposure and HLA in healthy donors. TCRdb keeps only in-frame clones here, not all; method: immunoSEQ multiplex PCR. The sample lists a few hundred thousand clones; approximately 84% were seen once. The sample comprised PBMCs. The source is a man between 18 and 35 years old in good health and CMV-seropositive. The CDR3 runs from the conserved cysteine through the conserved F or W. D genes are given only for firm matches. Clone size appears in some rows only: once, few, many, or a class for an expanded clone.

size,V,J,D,CDR3,DNA
NA,TRBV2,TRBJ2-3,NA,CASSDGPTDTQYF,TGTGCCAGCAGTGATGGACCCACAGATACGCAGTATTTT
NA,TRBV5-1,TRBJ2-5,TRBD2,CASSEGLAESLHETQYF,TGCGCCAGCAGCGAGGGACTAGCAGAAAGCCTACACGAGACCCAGTACTTC
NA,TRBV2,TRBJ2-2,TRBD1,CASSGQGAGELFF,TGTGCCAGCAGTGGACAGGGGGCCGGGGAGCTGTTTTTT
NA,TRBV6-1,TRBJ2-3,NA,CASSDEAGSPDTQYF,TGTGCCAGCAGTGATGAGGCAGGGAGTCCAGATACGCAGTATTTT
NA,TRBV19,TRBJ2-2,NA,CASSIDSYFGELFF,TGTGCCAGTAGTATAGACTCCTATTTCGGGGAGCTGTTTTTT
NA,TRBV6-5,TRBJ1-5,NA,CASSYYSLETAQHF,TGTGCCAGCAGTTACTATTCCCTCGAAACGGCCCAGCATTTT
few,TRBV5-1,TRBJ2-7,TRBD1,CASSSGTGVSYEQYF,TGCGCCAGCAGCTCCGGGACAGGGGTATCCTACGAGCAGTACTTC
NA,TRBV5-1,TRBJ2-1,NA,CASSSGLSEQFF,TGCGCCAGCAGCTCTGGACTAAGCGAGCAGTTCTTC
NA,TRBV5-5,TRBJ2-7,TRBD2,CASSFTSGSADEQYF,TGTGCCAGCAGCTTTACTAGCGGGAGTGCCGACGAGCAGTACTTC
NA,TRBV6-4,TRBJ1-2,NA,CASSDRDYGYTF,TGTGCCAGCAGTGATAGGGACTATGGCTACACCTTC
NA,TRBV9,TRBJ2-1,NA,CASSVVGGLENEQFF,TGTGCCAGCAGCGTAGTTGGAGGGTTGGAAAATGAGCAGTTCTTC
NA,TRBV7-8,TRBJ2-1,NA,CASSLALGSYNEQFF,TGTGCCAGCAGCCTTGCATTAGGCTCCTACAATGAGCAGTTCTTC
NA,TRBV2,TRBJ2-3,NA,CASGRISGGDTQYF,TGTGCCAGCGGAAGAATCTCGGGCGGCGATACGCAGTATTTT
once,TRBV13,TRBJ1-1,NA,CASSLGRGFTEAFF,TGTGCCAGCAGCTTGGGCAGGGGATTCACTGAAGCTTTCTTT
NA,TRBV28,TRBJ2-2,TRBD2,CASSLGQTSGKVGELFF,TGTGCCAGCAGTTTAGGCCAGACTAGCGGGAAGGTCGGGGAGCTGTTTTTT